This T cell receptor beta chain was profiled in a study of blood T cell repertoires in COVID-19. Study information: Material from acute and convalescent COVID-19 was sourced from the United States, Italy and Spain. T cells, B-cell-depleted T cells, or PBMCs provided the cDNA or gDNA that served as material.

Original data processing: Amplification with reference gene primers provided the estimates of nucleated cell counts. Profiled with immunoSEQ multiplex PCR; TCRdb holds only in-frame clones, not every one. That table furnishes V, J and clone size, whereas the DNA furnished D and trimming. The sample consists of about 250,000 clones, 85% to 90% of them appearing once. The sequence was collected from a man older than 75 with acute or convalescent COVID-19. The material sequenced was peripheral blood.

For the CDR3, the DNA is TGTGCCAGTAGTATAGATCGTAGCAGGGGCAATCAGCCCCAGCATTTT. Translated: CASSIDRSRGNQPQHF. This chain connects TRBV19 to TRBJ1-5; D perhaps matches TRBD1 (5 bases). This CDR3 region has 16 residues. The germline V and J ends were trimmed by 0 bases and 2 bases, with 11 bases remaining between them. The germline V gene encodes CDR1 LNHDA and CDR2 SQIVND (reference sequence).